This entry lists 12 T cell receptor beta chains sequenced from one sample in a study of blood T cells in healthy people across ages. It was with a sample-barcoded 5' primer and a J-beta primer mix that a second PCR of roughly 7 to 12 cycles was run. TCRdb used MiXCR to reprocess the 5' RACE reads, holding one entry per CDR3 protein. The sample contains about 1.5 million distinct CDR3 sequences, 35% to 45% of which appear only once. The sample taken for sequencing was blood. The receptor source for this set is a woman younger than 30 in good health.

The table lists this clonotype with a few counts. V gene TRBV5-1 combines with J gene TRBJ2-3, with D possibly TRBD2 on 5 matching bases. V was pared by 2 bases and J by 4 bases, with 11 bases between. CDR3 length equals 14 residues. Germline V CDR1 and CDR2: SGHRS, YFSETQ. The chain's CDR3 is CASSLPGSPDTQYF. The DNA of the CDR3 is TGCGCCAGCAGCTTACCGGGGTCCCCAGATACGCAGTATTTT.

Notes on this clonotype: It may be a read error: a sequence one base away is much more abundant. The chain recombines TRBV20-1 with TRBJ2-3; D call uncertain. Trimming shortened V by 2 bases and J by 5 bases, and 2 bases separated the two germline ends. CDR1 and CDR2 (germline): DFQATT, SNEGSKA (reference sequence). This CDR3 is 10 amino acids long. For the CDR3, the DNA is TGCAGTGCTAGAAAAGATACGCAGTATTTT. Protein sequence: CSARKDTQYF.

V usage is TRBV12-3 or TRBV12-4 and J usage is TRBJ2-3, with 9 bases identical to TRBD2. This CDR3 comprises 15 residues. Trimming cost V 5 bases and J 5 bases; bases outside gene matches: 8. In DNA, the CDR3 is TGTGCCAGCAGTAACGCGGGGGGGCATGTAGATACGCAGTATTTT. This gives the protein CASSNAGGHVDTQYF.

This clonotype was seen more than once but under ten times. The CDR3 is CASSPLGEGFYTEAFF. As DNA, the CDR3 is TGTGCCAGCTCACCGCTAGGTGAGGGATTCTACACTGAAGCTTTCTTT. The V call is TRBV18, the J call TRBJ1-1; D unresolved. This CDR3 region has 16 residues. The germline gives CDR1 KGHSH, CDR2 LQKENI. The ends were cut back, 3 bases at V and 3 bases at J, with 17 bases in the middle.

This clonotype was counted between two and nine times. This sequence joins TRBV6-2 or TRBV6-3 and TRBJ2-3, with D perhaps matching TRBD2 (6 bases). CDR3 length: 12 amino acids. V lost 6 bases and J 10 bases, leaving 14 bases between the germline ends. The V gene's germline CDR1 is MNHEY and CDR2 SVGEGT. The CDR3, as DNA: TGTGCCAGCAGGCTGGGACTCCAAGCGCAGTATTTT. Its protein is CASRLGLQAQYF.

This clonotype was seen just once. The chain carries TRBV12-3 or TRBV12-4 and TRBJ1-4, with unresolved D. The CDR3 extends over 14 amino acids. Trimming stripped 7 bases from V and 8 bases from J, with 17 bases between. The CDR3 DNA reads TGTGCCAGCACCCCGGGAAGGATTCGGGAAAAACTGTTTTTT. It is translated as CASTPGRIREKLFF.

V usage is TRBV4-1 and J usage is TRBJ1-6, with 9 positions matching TRBD1. The CDR3 extends over 15 amino acids. After removal of 4 bases from V and 5 bases from J, the junction contained 3 bases not matched to a gene. Germline V gives CDR1 MGHRA, CDR2 YSYEKL. As DNA, the CDR3 is TGCGCCAGCAGCCCCCGGGACAGGGATAATTCACCCCTCCACTTT. It translates to CASSPRDRDNSPLHF.

This clonotype showed up just a few times. V is TRBV12-3 or TRBV12-4 and J is TRBJ2-7, with D uncertain. V lost 5 bases and J 5 bases, leaving 13 bases between the germline ends. This CDR3 comprises 13 residues. The chain's CDR3 is CASSKPWGDEQYF. The CDR3 DNA is TGTGCCAGCAGTAAACCGTGGGGTGACGAGCAGTACTTC.

This clonotype was seen a few times. The chain combines TRBV21-1 with TRBJ2-7; the table's TRBD1 call for D was not verified on the DNA. TRBV21-1 is recorded as a pseudogene. The CDR3 has 15 amino acids. CDR3 residues: CASSIDRGLPYEQYF. The CDR3, as DNA: TGTGCCAGCAGCATAGACAGGGGTTTGCCCTACGAGCAGTACTTC.

This clonotype showed up just once. This sequence joins TRBV14 and TRBJ2-3; D call uncertain. The CDR3 sequence is 13 residues long. Germline-derived CDR1 and CDR2 are SGHDN and FVKESK. Trimming removed 0 bases from V and 14 bases from J, with 15 bases in between. In DNA form, the CDR3 reads TGTGCCAGCAGCCAAGATCGGGCAGAGATGCGGTATTTT. Translation gives CASSQDRAEMRYF.

The V and J genes are TRBV9 and TRBJ2-5; D call uncertain. With 4 bases removed from V and 3 bases from J, the gap between germline ends came to 16 bases. CDR3 length: 15 amino acids. Looked up from germline, CDR1 is SGDLS and CDR2 is YYNGEE. CDR3 in amino acids: CASSPIPVGEETQYF. Here the CDR3 DNA reads TGTGCCAGCAGCCCGATCCCAGTGGGTGAAGAGACCCAGTACTTC.

This chain joins TRBV27 and TRBJ2-3; D possibly corresponds to TRBD1 (5 bases). The CDR3 spans 13 residues. The V end lost 6 bases, the J end lost 0 bases, and 7 bases lay between the germline ends. The germline V gene has CDR1 MNHEY and CDR2 SMNVEV (reference sequence). This CDR3 is CASRGHSTDTQYF. The CDR3 DNA reads TGTGCCAGCAGAGGACATAGCACAGATACGCAGTATTTT.